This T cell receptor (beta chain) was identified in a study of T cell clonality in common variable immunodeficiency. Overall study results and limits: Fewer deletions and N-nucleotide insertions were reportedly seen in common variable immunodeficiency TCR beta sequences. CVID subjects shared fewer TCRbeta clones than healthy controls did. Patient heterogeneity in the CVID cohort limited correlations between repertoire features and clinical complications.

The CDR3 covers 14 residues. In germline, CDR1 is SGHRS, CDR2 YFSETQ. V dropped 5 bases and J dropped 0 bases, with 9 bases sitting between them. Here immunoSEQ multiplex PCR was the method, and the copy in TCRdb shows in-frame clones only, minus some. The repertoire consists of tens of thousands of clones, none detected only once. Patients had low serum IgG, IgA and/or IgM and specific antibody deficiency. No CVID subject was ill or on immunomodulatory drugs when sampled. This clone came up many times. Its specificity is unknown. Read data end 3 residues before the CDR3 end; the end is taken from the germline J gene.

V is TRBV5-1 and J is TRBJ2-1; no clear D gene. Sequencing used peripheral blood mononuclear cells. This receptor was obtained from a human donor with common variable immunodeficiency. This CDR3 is CASSYGNSYNEQFF. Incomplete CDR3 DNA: TGCGCCAGCAGTTACGGTAACTCCTACAATGAG.